This TCR beta chain originates from a study of early T cells in non-severe SARS-CoV-2 infection. Across the study: Sequencing of unsorted whole blood was done on bulk RNA, leaving chains unpaired. Findings of the study overall: VDJdb-based annotation leaned toward anti-spike CD8 responses and missed private and CD4 specificities.

Trimming stripped 2 bases from V and 0 bases from J, with 9 bases between. Germline V gives CDR1 SGHNT, CDR2 YYREEE (reference sequence). The CDR3 extends over 15 amino acids. Individual cDNA molecules were tagged with unique molecular identifiers. TCRdb independently ran MiXCR on the 5' RACE reads; one entry per CDR3 protein. In the table there are roughly 71,000 distinct CDR3 sequences, less than 15% of which are singletons. This clonotype was recorded at least ten times. The antigen is not known. This clonotype was obtained from an adult who was a healthcare worker with PCR-confirmed SARS-CoV-2 infection or an uninfected control (not recorded which). The sequencing sample was made of whole blood. J is TRBJ2-1 and V is TRBV5-4; D gene unclear. CDR3 loop: CASSFDPSSYNEQFF. The DNA of the CDR3 is TGTGCCAGCAGCTTTGATCCGAGCTCCTACAATGAGCAGTTCTTC.